One and the same sample provided the 11 T cell receptor beta chains below, sequenced in a study of blood T cell repertoires in COVID-19. The table came from immunoSEQ multiplex PCR; TCRdb's copy has only in-frame clones and leaves some out. The sample shows 150,000 or so clones, roughly 87% of them seen only once. Material: PBMCs or T cells enriched from blood (not recorded which). These receptor sequences come from a woman in her 40s who had been exposed to COVID-19.

This chain links TRBV28 with TRBJ1-1; TRBD1 aligns across 11 bases. The germline CDR1 and CDR2 sequences are MDHEN and SYDVKM. The CDR3 sequence is 13 residues long. V gave up 5 bases and J gave up 10 bases; unmatched junction bases: 6. The CDR3 region has the DNA TGTGCCAGCAGTACCCGGGACAGGGGGGGAGCTTTCTTT. It yields the protein CASSTRDRGGAFF. The variable domain in full, completed from reference TRBV28 and TRBJ1-1, reads DVKVTQSSRYLVKRTGEKVFLECVQDMDHENMFWYRQDPGLGLRLIYFSYDVKMKEKGDIPEGYSVSREKKERFSLILESASTNQTSMYLCASSTRDRGGAFFGQGTRLTVV.

The chain uses TRBV11-2 and TRBJ2-3; 9 nucleotides agree with TRBD1. Germline CDR1 is SGHAT and CDR2 is FQNNGV. The V gene end was trimmed by 4 bases and the J gene end by 0 bases; junction bases not matched to a gene: 11. This CDR3 contains 18 residues. The CDR3 loop reads CASSSGQGLEASTDTQYF. DNA of the CDR3: TGTGCCAGCAGCTCTGGACAGGGGCTGGAGGCCAGCACAGATACGCAGTATTTT. Together with reference TRBV11-2 and TRBJ2-3, the CDR3 gives the full variable domain: EAGVAQSPRYKIIEKRQSVAFWCNPISGHATLYWYQQILGQGPKLLIQFQNNGVVDDSQLPKDRFSAERLKGVDSTLKIQPAKLEDSAVYLCASSSGQGLEASTDTQYFGPGTRLTVL.

The chain employs TRBV3-1 (or the pseudogene TRBV3-2) and TRBJ2-3, with 9 bases aligning to TRBD2. Trimming removed 3 bases from V and 0 bases from J; junction bases left unmatched: 4. Germline CDR1 is LGHDT and CDR2 is YNNKEL (reference sequence). The CDR3 runs 16 residues. DNA of the CDR3: TGTGCCAGCAGCCATTGGCTAGCGGGGAGCACAGATACGCAGTATTTT. This sequence encodes CASSHWLAGSTDTQYF.

V usage is TRBV6-5 and J usage is TRBJ1-5, with unresolved D. V lost 2 bases and J lost 7, with 9 bases in between. The CDR3 length is 13 residues. Germline CDR1 is MNHEY and CDR2 is SVGAGI. The CDR3 here is CASSYEVGQPQHF. The CDR3 DNA reads as TGTGCCAGCAGTTACGAGGTTGGGCAGCCCCAGCATTTT.

This chain uses TRBV2 with TRBJ1-6, with D perhaps matching TRBD1 (6 bases). V shed 3 bases and J shed 6 bases, with 12 bases lying between them. The CDR3 is 15 residues long. Germline CDR1 and CDR2: SNHLY and FYNNEI. The CDR3 protein is CASSEQGLPNSPLHF. DNA of the CDR3: TGTGCCAGCAGTGAGCAGGGGCTACCTAATTCACCCCTCCACTTT. Full variable domain (rest looked up from reference TRBV2 and TRBJ1-6): EPEVTQTPSHQVTQMGQEVILRCVPISNHLYFYWYRQILGQKVEFLVSFYNNEISEKSEIFDDQFSVERPDGSNFTLKIRSTKLEDSAMYFCASSEQGLPNSPLHFGNGTRLTVT.

This chain links TRBV27 with TRBJ1-1; perhaps TRBD1 as D (6 bases). The CDR3 has 17 amino acids. CDR1 MNHEY and CDR2 SMNVEV come from the germline V gene (reference sequence). Deletions cut 2 bases from V and 3 bases from J, with 19 bases between. The CDR3 DNA reads as TGTGCCAGCAGTTTAACCCCCTCGGGGGGGCTCGACACTGAAGCTTTCTTT. As protein: CASSLTPSGGLDTEAFF.

This chain connects TRBV28 to TRBJ2-1, with TRBD1 identical over 8 bases. CDR1 and CDR2 from the germline V gene are MDHEN and SYDVKM. The CDR3 is made up of 16 amino acids. Trimming cost V 2 bases and J 7 bases; bases outside gene matches: 10. The CDR3 region has the DNA TGTGCCAGCAGTTTAGGGGAGGACAGGGTACGGAATGAGCAGTTCTTC. Residues: CASSLGEDRVRNEQFF.

This clone occurred once. The chain couples TRBV28 to TRBJ1-4; 10 positions agree with TRBD1. The CDR3 has 15 amino acids. V trimming: 5 bases; J trimming: 8 bases; junction bases outside the gene matches: 8. From germline, CDR1 is MDHEN and CDR2 SYDVKM. DNA for the CDR3: TGTGCCAGCAGTAACTCCGGGACAGGGGTAGAAAAACTGTTTTTT. It translates to CASSNSGTGVEKLFF.

The chain combines TRBV7-2 with TRBJ1-5, with TRBD1 identical over 7 bases. This CDR3 region has 13 residues. Trimming removed 4 bases from V and 5 bases from J; junction bases left unmatched: 2. Germline CDR1 and CDR2: SGHTA and FQGNSA. CDR3 in DNA: TGTGCCAGCAGCTACGGGACAGATCAGCCCCAGCATTTT. It specifies CASSYGTDQPQHF.

The gene calls are TRBV6-6 and TRBJ1-2; no firm D call. This CDR3 is built from 15 residues. Trimming left V 2 bases short and J 6 bases short, with 16 bases between. CDR1 and CDR2 from the germline V gene are MNHNY and SVGAGI (reference sequence). The CDR3 loop is CASSYEGRMIDGYTF. As DNA, the CDR3 is TGTGCCAGCAGTTACGAGGGCAGGATGATCGATGGCTACACCTTC.

This sequence joins TRBV5-1 and TRBJ2-5, with a possible D match to TRBD2 (5 bases). Germline assignment: CDR1 SGHRS and CDR2 YFSETQ. The CDR3 length is 14 residues. The V gene lost 2 bases and the J gene lost 5 bases, with 13 bases spanning the gap. The CDR3 sequence: CASSFDSTGETQYF. The DNA of the CDR3 is TGCGCCAGCAGCTTTGACTCAACGGGGGAGACCCAGTACTTC.